These T cell receptor beta chains were read from a single sample in a study of T cells expressing NK-cell markers. Using the 5' RACE reads, TCRdb records one entry per CDR3 protein without DNA. This repertoire includes over 200,000 distinct CDR3 sequences. Sequencing was done on a sample of blood T cells: a sorted CD56 or NKG2C T cell subset, CD4+ or CD8+ T cells, or bulk PBMC T cells (not recorded which). The receptors originated from a man aged 18-30 years in good health. Both conserved end residues are part of each CDR3.

>TRBJ1-4|TRBV30|12
CACRRGFEKLFF
>TRBJ2-5|TRBV6-5|11
CASRTPETQYF
>TRBJ2-1|TRBV5-5|16
CASSVRQGASYNEQFF
>TRBJ1-6|TRBV15|14
CATSRDMGATPLHF
>TRBJ2-1|TRBV10-2|15
CASRVSGGKGNEQFF
>TRBJ2-1|TRBV24-1|16
CATSDLGQGEYNEQFF
>TRBJ2-3|TRBV5-1|14
CASSFDGSTDTQYF
>TRBJ1-2|TRBV5-1|14
CASSPGTANYGYTF
>TRBJ1-5|TRBV20-1|14
CSLLQGNGNQPQHF
>TRBJ2-7|TRBV2|14
CASSVDRWARGQYF
>TRBJ2-2|TRBV11-2|16
CASSLMRGDPAGELFF
>TRBJ1-3|TRBV2|15
CASSEDLSSGNTIYF
>TRBJ1-1|TRBV5-4|15
CATRFDRAPYTEAFF
>TRBJ2-7|TRBV6-2/TRBV6-3|14
CASSPLGHRYEQYF
>TRBJ2-5|TRBV12-3/TRBV12-4|12
CASRSNQETQYF
>TRBJ2-5|TRBV12-3/TRBV12-4|12
CASMGGAETQYF
>TRBJ2-1|TRBV29-1|13
CSVGASGYNEQFF
>TRBJ2-3|TRBV7-2|16
CASSETSGFSTDTQYF
>TRBJ1-5|TRBV20-1|12
CSARGQVGAQHF
>TRBJ1-4|TRBV10-3|13
CAAGQGSNEKLFF
>TRBJ1-1|TRBV18|14
CASSPGGRNTEAFF
>TRBJ2-1|TRBV5-1|13
CASSPGLAREQFF
>TRBJ2-1|TRBV12-3/TRBV12-4|15
CASSPPGVRYNEQFF
>TRBJ2-3|TRBV4-3|15
CASSQGTRLADTQYF
>TRBJ2-4|TRBV20-1|14
CSASLAGGGNIQYF
>TRBJ2-2|TRBV7-2|17
CASSLGTHSVITGELFF
>TRBJ2-5|TRBV29-1|15
CSVGATWDREETQYF
>TRBJ2-4|TRBV20-1|13
CSGTDLAKNIQYF
>TRBJ2-4|TRBV7-2|14
CASSLEEGGGTQYF
>TRBJ1-6|TRBV6-5|15
CASSYQGGKFSPLHF
>TRBJ1-1|TRBV7-2|13
CASSLAHRLEAFF
>TRBJ1-1|TRBV12-3/TRBV12-4|12
CASSSPYTEAFF
>TRBJ2-1|TRBV12-3/TRBV12-4|13
CASRVVAGTGQFF
>TRBJ2-3|TRBV5-1|18
CASSLTSGRIRRTDTQYF
>TRBJ2-5|TRBV29-1|13
CSVRGGIQETQYF
>TRBJ2-7|TRBV4-2|16
CASSQLTGTGLGEQYF
>TRBJ2-2|TRBV10-3|19
CATLKVSGTSGSHTGELFF
>TRBJ2-5|TRBV11-2|11
CASSLRGTQYF
>TRBJ2-2|TRBV28|13
CAAAGGITGELFF
>TRBJ2-2|TRBV4-3|15
CASSQVVRGAGELFF
>TRBJ1-1|TRBV3-1|13
CASSQPGAAEAFF
>TRBJ2-1|TRBV24-1|16
CATSSPQGVSYNEQFF
>TRBJ2-1|TRBV20-1|14
CSARLPGGIDEQFF
>TRBJ2-1|TRBV7-9|12
CASRPLNNEQFF
>TRBJ2-3|TRBV28|15
CASSHRGVGTDTQYF
>TRBJ1-2|TRBV24-1|12
CATSVTGDGYTF